This T cell receptor (beta chain) was identified during a study of Tregs in tolerant kidney transplant recipients. TCRdb's table, derived via immunoSEQ multiplex PCR, lists solely in-frame clones and lacks some. The table has 100,000 to 150,000 clones, approximately 90% seen once. Trimming left V 1 base short and J 2 bases short, with 6 bases between. Germline loops: CDR1 SGHTA, CDR2 FQGNSA. The CDR3 contains 14 residues. In its sample, this clone was seen once. The receptor's source is a human donor in good health. This sequence joins TRBV7-2 and TRBJ2-1; D is unclear. The specimen sequenced was CD4+ T cells from blood. In nucleotides, the CDR3 is TGTGCCAGCAGCTTAGGACGGCCCTACAATGAGCAGTTCTTC. Translation gives CASSLGRPYNEQFF.